This T cell receptor (beta chain) comes out of a study of Ad26.COV2.S vaccination and SARS-CoV-2 variants. Germline CDR1 is LGHDT and CDR2 is YNNKEL (reference sequence). V gave up 4 bases and J gave up 9 bases, with 10 bases separating them. This CDR3 has 13 amino acids. TCRdb keeps only in-frame clones here, not all; method: immunoSEQ multiplex PCR. This sample carries some 180,000 clones, 87% of them seen once, and the ten largest clones take 5.9%. Study-level results: Breadth and depth estimates from TCRs may understate total T cell responses.

A note on this clone: Its antigen remains unidentified.

This chain joins TRBV3-1 (or the pseudogene TRBV3-2) and TRBJ1-6; no definite D call. The specimen comprised peripheral blood, sampled after recovery from COVID-19. The TCR was taken from a human donor who had recovered from COVID-19. The CDR3 region is CASSRAGRSPLHF. The CDR3 nucleotides read TGTGCCAGCAGCCGGGCCGGTCGTTCACCCCTCCACTTT.